Shown below are 25 T cell receptor beta chains from a single sample sequenced in a study of cytomegalovirus exposure and HLA in healthy donors. Primers for the PCR totalled 60 Vbeta and 13 Jbeta. Repertoires were generated with immunoSEQ multiplex PCR, while TCRdb's copy carries only in-frame clones and drops some. Of about 160,000 clones in the sample, under 80% are singletons; the top ten hold roughly 1.9%. The sample taken for sequencing was PBMCs. The receptors shown here come from a female donor in good health and CMV-seronegative.

This rearrangement joins TRBV6-5 to TRBJ1-2; D uncertain. CDR1 and CDR2 from the germline V gene are MNHEY and SVGAGI. Trimming pared 8 bases from V and 2 bases from J, leaving 9 bases between. The CDR3 runs 12 residues. The CDR3 nucleotides read TGTGCCAGCCGAACGGGAAACTATGGCTACACCTTC. Encoded protein: CASRTGNYGYTF.

This chain links TRBV30 with TRBJ1-1; no clear D. Germline V gene lookup returns CDR1 GTSNPN and CDR2 SVGIG (reference sequence). The CDR3 spans 11 residues. Trimming removed 5 bases from V and 2 bases from J, with 6 bases in between. CDR3 nucleotides: TGTGCCTGGGGCCATAACACTGAAGCTTTCTTT. This codes for CAWGHNTEAFF.

A single count supports this clone. The chain recombines TRBV5-1 with TRBJ2-3, with TRBD2 identical over 8 bases. CDR1 is SGHRS, CDR2 YFSETQ, per germline. J lost 2 bases, V lost 2 bases, and 4 bases had no gene match. The CDR3 consists of 15 residues. CDR3 amino acids: CASSLSGRDTDTQYF. CDR3 DNA sequence: TGCGCCAGCAGCTTATCCGGGAGGGACACAGATACGCAGTATTTT.

This clone has a handful of counts. This chain links TRBV5-6 with TRBJ1-1; possible D gene TRBD1, 5 bases. The germline gives CDR1 SGHDT, CDR2 YYEEEE. The CDR3 is made up of 15 amino acids. The V and J ends lost 5 bases and 5 bases respectively, with 19 bases between them. The chain's CDR3 is CASSFPQGRSTEAFF. CDR3 sequence (DNA): TGTGCCAGCAGTTTCCCTCAGGGAAGGAGTACTGAAGCTTTCTTT.

This chain links TRBV2 with TRBJ1-1; D is ambiguous. Germline V CDR1 and CDR2: SNHLY, FYNNEI. CDR3 size: 13 residues. Between the trimmed V and J ends, which lost 3 bases and 11 bases, there was a span of 16 bases. The CDR3 bases are TGTGCCAGCAGTGAGGAGGATCTAGTGGGTGCTTTCTTT. Protein sequence: CASSEEDLVGAFF.

The chain joins TRBV30 to TRBJ2-7, with TRBD2 matching 7 bases. V lost 0 bases, J lost 4 bases, and 15 bases stayed unmatched. Per germline, CDR1 GTSNPN and CDR2 SVGIG (reference sequence). CDR3 length equals 17 residues. The DNA of the CDR3 is TGTGCCTGGAGTGTAATTCCCACCGCTAGCGGTTCTTACGAGCAGTACTTC. It translates to CAWSVIPTASGSYEQYF. Based on the CDR3 plus reference TRBV30 and TRBJ2-7, the full variable domain is SQTIHQWPATLVQPVGSPLSLECTVEGTSNPNLYWYRQAAGRGLQLLFYSVGIGQISSEVPQNLSASRPQDRQFILSSKKLLLSDSGFYLCAWSVIPTASGSYEQYFGPGTRLTVT.

This rearrangement joins TRBV18 to TRBJ1-1; tentatively, D is TRBD1 (5 bases). Looked up from germline, CDR1 is KGHSH and CDR2 is LQKENI. The CDR3 totals 16 residues. Deletions cut 4 bases from V and 3 bases from J, with 18 bases between. The DNA for the CDR3 is TGTGCCAGCTCACGAAGCCAAGCCAGGGCGGACACTGAAGCTTTCTTT. Its protein product is CASSRSQARADTEAFF.

The chain recombines TRBV19 with TRBJ1-5; 8 bases are a match to TRBD1. V trimming: 4 bases; J trimming: 5 bases; junction bases outside the gene matches: 4. This CDR3 has 14 residues. Germline CDR1 LNHDA, CDR2 SQIVND (reference sequence). The CDR3 sequence: CASSTTGDHQPQHF. The CDR3 nucleotides read TGTGCCAGTAGTACGACAGGGGACCATCAGCCCCAGCATTTT.

The chain has TRBV18 and TRBJ1-2; D not resolved. The germline V and J ends were trimmed by 4 bases and 2 bases, with 8 bases remaining between them. From germline, CDR1 is KGHSH and CDR2 LQKENI. This CDR3 has 13 residues. DNA for the CDR3: TGTGCCAGCTCACAGGGAGTAAACTATGGCTACACCTTC. Protein: CASSQGVNYGYTF. Based on the CDR3 plus reference TRBV18 and TRBJ1-2, the full variable domain is NAGVMQNPRHLVRRRGQEARLRCSPMKGHSHVYWYRQLPEEGLKFMVYLQKENIIDESGMPKERFSAEFPKEGPSILRIQQVVRGDSAAYFCASSQGVNYGYTFGSGTRLTVV.

CDR3 nucleotides: TGTGCCAGCAGTGGGGACAGGGCCAATGAGCAGTTCTTC. Translated: CASSGDRANEQFF. The V call is TRBV2, the J call TRBJ2-1; 9 positions agree with TRBD1. The CDR3 has 13 residues. Germline values: CDR1 SNHLY, CDR2 FYNNEI. After removal of 4 bases from V and 6 bases from J, the junction contained 1 base not matched to a gene.

Remarks on this clone: One end of the junction varies from germline; a read error may be responsible. The chain uses TRBV5-6 and TRBJ2-5; 8 nucleotides line up with TRBD1. The CDR3 has 11 amino acids. Germline lookup yields CDR1 SGHDT and CDR2 YYEEEE. CDR3 nucleotides: TGTGCCAGCAGCTCCTCAGGGGGCAAGGACTTC. It encodes CASSSSGGKDF.

This chain connects TRBV5-6 to TRBJ2-2; D is possibly TRBD2 (5 bases). V was pared by 5 bases and J by 1 base, with 9 bases between. Looked up from germline, CDR1 is SGHDT and CDR2 is YYEEEE. This CDR3 comprises 14 residues. In nucleotides, the CDR3 is TGTGCCAGCAGTTGGGGAGTGAACACCGGGGAGCTGTTTTTT. This encodes CASSWGVNTGELFF.

The DNA for the CDR3 is TGTGCCAGCTCTGTCGGGGGAGGGCGGGAAGGGGGAGAGCAGTTCTTC. Translation: CASSVGGGREGGEQFF. The V gene is TRBV7-3, the J gene TRBJ2-1, with D maybe TRBD2 (7 bases). The CDR3 totals 16 residues. The V end was cut by 8 bases, the J end by 10 bases, with 27 bases between. Germline CDR1 and CDR2: SGHTA and FQGTGA.

This rearrangement joins TRBV18 to TRBJ1-5; 7 bases fit TRBD1. J lost 7 bases, V lost 4 bases, and 7 bases had no gene match. CDR1 is KGHSH and CDR2 is LQKENI in the germline V gene. The length of the CDR3 is 14 residues. CDR3 amino acids: CASSLDRAEQPQHF. The CDR3 DNA reads TGTGCCAGCTCACTCGACAGGGCTGAACAGCCCCAGCATTTT.

The chain links TRBV29-1 to TRBJ1-3; D gene unclear. V shed 4 bases and J shed 7 bases, with 11 bases lying between them. Per germline, CDR1 SQVTM and CDR2 ANQGSEA. This CDR3 has 12 amino acids. The CDR3 bases are TGCAGCGTTGGGTACGGGTCGAACACCATATATTTT. Encoded protein: CSVGYGSNTIYF.

The chain has TRBV7-2 and TRBJ1-2; the match to TRBD1 covers 8 bases. The CDR3 extends over 16 amino acids. From germline, CDR1 is SGHTA and CDR2 FQGNSA. With V trimmed by 5 bases and J by 0 bases, 8 bases remained unmatched. The CDR3 DNA reads as TGTGCCAGCAGCCCTCGGACAGGGAACACTAACTATGGCTACACCTTC. Residues: CASSPRTGNTNYGYTF.

The J gene is TRBJ1-2, the V gene TRBV18, with D uncertain. Trimming pared 2 bases from V and 3 bases from J, leaving 10 bases between. This CDR3 spans 14 amino acids. Germline-derived CDR1 and CDR2 are KGHSH and LQKENI. The CDR3 DNA reads TGTGCCAGCTCACCATTTGAAGGAGACTATGGCTACACCTTC. Protein sequence: CASSPFEGDYGYTF.

This chain joins TRBV5-6 and TRBJ2-6; the D gene is possibly TRBD1 (6 bases). Per germline, CDR1 SGHDT and CDR2 YYEEEE. V was pared by 2 bases and J by 0 bases, with 15 bases between. The CDR3 loop spans 18 amino acids. DNA for the CDR3: TGTGCCAGCAGCTTTACAGGGAGCTGGTTCTCTGGGGCCAACGTCCTGACTTTC. As protein: CASSFTGSWFSGANVLTF.

This chain connects TRBV6-1 to TRBJ2-1; tentatively, D is TRBD2 (7 bases). This CDR3 spans 16 amino acids. V was cut by 2 bases and J by 0 bases, with 11 bases left in between. The germline CDR1 and CDR2 sequences are MNHNS and SASEGT. DNA for the CDR3: TGTGCCAGCAGTGAATATCGGGGGGCCTCCTACAATGAGCAGTTCTTC. This translates into CASSEYRGASYNEQFF.

Here the CDR3 DNA reads TGTGCCTGGAAGGCGGGGGCCCCCTACGAGCAGTACTTC. This sequence encodes CAWKAGAPYEQYF. The chain couples TRBV30 to TRBJ2-7; maybe TRBD2 (7 bases). This CDR3 has 13 residues. Trimming shortened V by 4 bases and J by 2 bases, and 12 bases separated the two germline ends. Per germline, CDR1 GTSNPN and CDR2 SVGIG (reference sequence).

V usage is TRBV7-2 and J usage is TRBJ1-5; D is perhaps TRBD1 (6 bases). Trimming took off 7 bases at V and 0 bases at J, with 16 bases between the two ends. The CDR3 loop spans 16 amino acids. Germline V gene data show CDR1 as SGHTA and CDR2 as FQGNSA. CDR3 sequence: CASTREGGLSNQPQHF. The CDR3 DNA reads TGTGCCAGCACCCGGGAGGGGGGCCTTAGCAATCAGCCCCAGCATTTT.

J is TRBJ1-6 and V is TRBV5-1; D might be TRBD1 (6 bases). CDR1 SGHRS and CDR2 YFSETQ come from the germline V gene. The CDR3 covers 14 residues. Trimming shortened V by 0 bases and J by 8 bases, and 9 bases separated the two germline ends. The CDR3 DNA sequence: TGCGCCAGCAGCTTGGGGGGGCGAGATTCACCCCTCCACTTT. Protein: CASSLGGRDSPLHF.

This CDR3 is CASSQTGGYGYTF. CDR3 coding DNA: TGCGCCAGCAGCCAGACAGGCGGCTATGGCTACACCTTC. The rearrangement uses TRBV4-1 and TRBJ1-2; D may be TRBD1 (6 bases). The CDR3 sequence is 13 residues long. V dropped 3 bases and J dropped 4 bases, with 9 bases sitting between them. Germline CDR1 reads MGHRA; CDR2 reads YSYEKL.

V and J are TRBV6-1 and TRBJ1-1, with D uncertain. Germline loops: CDR1 MNHNS, CDR2 SASEGT. The ends were cut back, 8 bases at V and 1 base at J, with 11 bases in the middle. This CDR3 has 13 amino acids. CDR3 amino acids: CASEATANTEAFF. As DNA, the CDR3 is TGTGCCAGCGAGGCCACTGCGAACACTGAAGCTTTCTTT.

This clone has just a few counts. This chain connects TRBV15 to TRBJ1-2; TRBD1 agrees at 7 bases. Germline trimming cut 8 bases from V and 4 bases from J; bases unmatched to any gene: 7. Per the germline V gene, CDR1 is LNHNV and CDR2 is YYDKDF (reference sequence). The CDR3 is 13 residues long. This chain's CDR3 is CATGAGQSYGYTF. In DNA, the CDR3 is TGTGCCACCGGCGCGGGACAGTCCTATGGCTACACCTTC.